These 3 T cell receptor beta chains came from one sample sequenced in a study of blood T cells in healthy people across ages. Next came a second PCR, run for roughly 6 to 11 cycles, which used a sample-barcoded 5' primer along with a J-beta primer mix. One entry per CDR3 protein, called by TCRdb with MiXCR from the 5' RACE reads. The sample records 850,000 to 1,300,000 distinct CDR3 sequences, 40% to 45% being singletons. Source material: blood. These receptors originate from a woman aged 55-69 years in good health.

J is TRBJ1-4 and V is TRBV7-9; TRBD1 matches at 11 bases. CDR1 is SEHNR and CDR2 is FQNEAQ in the germline V gene (reference sequence). The J segment lost 3 bases and the V segment lost 4 bases, leaving 7 bases of the junction unmatched. The CDR3 covers 17 residues. CDR3 nucleotides: TGTGCCAGCAGCTCCAGGACAGGGGGCGCTTCTAATGAAAAACTGTTTTTT. Residues: CASSSRTGGASNEKLFF.

The chain recombines TRBV7-9 with TRBJ2-2, with 8 bases that match TRBD1. CDR3 length: 17 residues. The germline CDR1 and CDR2 sequences are SEHNR and FQNEAQ (reference sequence). V was clipped by 4 bases and J by 3 bases; unmatched bases: 10. The CDR3 sequence: CASSSGWTGRDTGELFF. CDR3 coding DNA: TGTGCCAGCAGCTCGGGATGGACAGGGCGGGACACCGGGGAGCTGTTTTTT.

The DNA of the CDR3 is TGCAGTGCTCAGGAGGGGCTCAACTCCTACGAGCAGTACTTC. Protein: CSAQEGLNSYEQYF. The V and J genes are TRBV20-1 and TRBJ2-7, with D perhaps TRBD2 (6 bases). The CDR3 sequence is 14 residues long. Between the trimmed V and J ends, which lost 5 bases and 0 bases, there was a span of 14 bases. In germline, CDR1 is DFQATT, CDR2 SNEGSKA (reference sequence).